These T cell receptor beta chains were read from a single sample in a study of tumor and adjacent non-tumor tissue in lung cancer. TCRdb analysed the multiplex PCR reads with MiXCR anew, one entry per CDR3 protein. In the table there are over 80,000 distinct CDR3 sequences, 80% of which are singletons. Sequences were obtained from distant non-tumor lung tissue. Receptors were obtained from a man aged 55 to 70 with small cell lung cancer. CDR3s include the opening cysteine and the closing phenylalanine or tryptophan. A D gene is named only where the DNA matches it firmly. Not all rows give a size; the values are once, few, many and, for expanded clones, a class.

TRBJ1-2,once,TRBD1,TRBV12-3/TRBV12-4,TGTGTCAGCATCGCGAGACAGGGGGCGGGTGGCTACACCTTC,CVSIARQGAGGYTF
TRBJ2-4,-,-,TRBV5-6,TGTGCCAGCAACCCCTCCAGCGGAGGGATAGCCAAAAACATTCAGCACTTC,CASNPSSGGIAKNIQHF
TRBJ2-5,-,TRBD2,TRBV11-2,TGTGCCAGCAGCCGGCCGGCCGGGACTAGGGGAGCAGAAGAGACCCAGTACTTC,CASSRPAGTRGAEETQYF
TRBJ2-2,-,-,TRBV4-2,TGTGCCCACAGGCAAGATCTGAGGGCCAACTCCGGGGAGCTGTTTTTT,CAHRQDLRANSGELFF
TRBJ1-1,-,-,TRBV5-6,TGTGACAGCAGCTTGTTGCTGGACACTGAGGCTTTCTTT,CDSSLLLDTEAFF
TRBJ2-1,-,-,TRBV6-2/TRBV6-3,TGTGCCAGCAGTTTGGAAGTGGGGGCCTGCAATGAACAGTTCTTC,CASSLEVGACNEQFF
TRBJ2-1,-,TRBD1,TRBV4-1,TGTGCCTGTAGCCAACGGTTTGCCAGGACAGGGATCAATGAGCAGTTCTTC,CACSQRFARTGINEQFF
TRBJ1-5,-,-,TRBV24-1,TGTGCCACCAGTGATCCAAACCCCGGGATGCCCCAGCATTTT,CATSDPNPGMPQHF
TRBJ2-6,-,TRBD1,TRBV11-2,TGTGCCAGCAGCTCACCAAACAGGGGGCGCGTTTTATCTGGGGCCAACGTCCCGACTTTC,CASSSPNRGRVLSGANVPTF
TRBJ2-5,-,TRBD2,TRBV5-5,TGTGCCAGCGGACTAGCGGGAATTGGGGAGATCCAGTACTTC,CASGLAGIGEIQYF
TRBJ2-5,once,-,TRBV6-5,TGTCCCAGCACCCCGGAGTACCTGTACCAAGAGACCCAGTACTTC,CPSTPEYLYQETQYF
TRBJ2-3,-,-,TRBV11-2,TGTGCCAGCAGCTTCTTAGATACACAGTATTTT,CASSFLDTQYF
TRBJ1-5,-,-,TRBV20-1,TGCAGTGGCGAGAGGGCAGGATTTAATATCAATCAGCCCCGGCATTTT,CSGERAGFNINQPRHF
TRBJ2-3,-,TRBD2,TRBV6-5,TGTGCCAGTAGTTCAAGCGGGAGTGCTTCCCCTAGCACAGATACGCAGTATTTT,CASSSSGSASPSTDTQYF
TRBJ2-1,-,-,TRBV20-1,TGCAGTGCTAGGGGTACCATAGGGGGGGACTACAACGAGCAGTTCTTC,CSARGTIGGDYNEQFF
TRBJ2-1,-,-,TRBV10-2,TGTGCCAGCTGCAAGACTGTCCAGGGTGAGCAGTTCTTC,CASCKTVQGEQFF
TRBJ2-2,-,-,TRBV11-3,TGTGCCAGTATCTTAGGGGTCTCTCCAGGAGGGGAGCTGTTTTTT,CASILGVSPGGELFF
TRBJ2-5,-,-,TRBV6-1,TGTGCCAGCAGTGAAGCTCCGGAAGGGGTGACCCAGCATTTC,CASSEAPEGVTQHF
TRBJ2-3,-,-,TRBV6-1,TGTGTCAGCACCGCACCTAGCGAAGGAACAGATACGCGGTATTTT,CVSTAPSEGTDTRYF
TRBJ2-1,-,TRBD2,TRBV11-1,TGTGCCAGCAGCTCAGAACCGAGGATTAGCGGGAGTGGTATTGAGCAGTTCTTC,CASSSEPRISGSGIEQFF
TRBJ1-5,-,-,TRBV29-1,TGCAGCATTATATTGGTCGGGATCGCCTCCAATCAGCCCCATCATTTT,CSIILVGIASNQPHHF
TRBJ2-1,-,TRBD2,TRBV12-3/TRBV12-4,TGTGCCAGCATTAGGTCTAGCGGGAGTCCCTACAATGAGCACTTCTTC,CASIRSSGSPYNEHFF
TRBJ1-6,-,-,TRBV12-3/TRBV12-4,TGTGCCAGCAGTTTTCTGGCAGGGGACATTTATATATCACCCCTCCACTTT,CASSFLAGDIYISPLHF
TRBJ2-7,-,-,TRBV11-1,TGTGCCAGCAGCTTAACGGGGAGCTCCTACGAGCGCTACTTC,CASSLTGSSYERYF
TRBJ1-1,-,-,TRBV20-1,TGCAGTGCTAGATTGACCACTAAAGCGTTCTTT,CSARLTTKAFF
TRBJ2-1,-,TRBD2,TRBV5-5,TGTACCAGCAGCTTGGTAGCGGGAGCATACAATGAGCAGTTCTTC,CTSSLVAGAYNEQFF
TRBJ1-1,medium-sized,-,TRBV11-2,TGTGCCAGCAGCTTAGATCCCGGGTATACTGAAGCTTTCTTT,CASSLDPGYTEAFF
TRBJ1-4,-,-,TRBV6-6,TGTGCCAGCATTCGCCGAAATTCGCCCCCTCATTACATGAAGCTGTTATTT,CASIRRNSPPHYMKLLF
TRBJ2-4,-,-,TRBV11-2,TGTGCCAGCAGCTTAGATCCCAGGGGCAGAGCCATTCAGTACTTC,CASSLDPRGRAIQYF
TRBJ2-7,-,-,TRBV29-1,TGCAGCGTTGCCCCTACGTCACTAGAGGGTAGAGAGCAGTACTTC,CSVAPTSLEGREQYF
TRBJ2-5,-,-,TRBV6-5,TGTGCCAACACCGACGGAGGTGGGAAGACCCAGTACTTC,CANTDGGGKTQYF
TRBJ1-2,-,-,TRBV28,TGTGCCAGCAGACTCAAGAGCTGCACCTTC,CASRLKSCTF
TRBJ2-7,-,-,TRBV11-3,TGTGCTAGCAGCTTTAGTGGGGACAACCCCACTGTCTACGAGCAGTACTTC,CASSFSGDNPTVYEQYF
TRBJ2-7,-,-,TRBV20-1,TGCAGTGCTATGAGTATTCCGGAACAGGGACGCGAGCAGTACTTC,CSAMSIPEQGREQYF
TRBJ2-7,-,TRBD1,TRBV5-1,TGCGCCAGCAGGCGGGGACAGGAGACCTACGAGCAGTACTTC,CASRRGQETYEQYF
TRBJ1-1,-,TRBD1,TRBV6-5,TGTGCCAGCAATTATTGCCCTAAGGGGGCAGGCACTGAAGCATTCTTT,CASNYCPKGAGTEAFF
TRBJ2-5,-,TRBD2,TRBV7-9,TGTGCCAGTAGCCCTCTCCAGGGTGGCGGGCTAGCGGGAGGGCCGGACCAGTACTTC,CASSPLQGGGLAGGPDQYF
TRBJ2-5,few,-,TRBV5-1,TGCGCCAGCAGCTCATCCTGGAGGGGTGAGACCCAGTACTTC,CASSSSWRGETQYF
TRBJ2-3,once,TRBD1,TRBV5-1,TGCGCCAGCACCACGGGACAGGGGGCAGATACGCAGTATTTT,CASTTGQGADTQYF
TRBJ1-1,many,-,TRBV5-5,TGTGCCAGCAGCTTGAGGCACAGGATGGGAACTGAAGCTTTCTTT,CASSLRHRMGTEAFF
TRBJ2-7,-,-,TRBV4-2,TGTGCCAGCAGTAAAGAGCTAGCTGATTACGAGCAGTACTTC,CASSKELADYEQYF
TRBJ1-5,-,-,TRBV6-6,TGTGCCAGCAGTTCCCCCGGACGGGCGCAAGGGCCCCATCATTTT,CASSSPGRAQGPHHF
TRBJ1-3,many,-,TRBV12-3/TRBV12-4,TGTGCCAGCAGTTTAGGAGATCTTGGAAACACCATATATTTT,CASSLGDLGNTIYF
TRBJ1-1,once,-,TRBV7-2,TGTGCCAGTAGCTTAATAACGAAAACTGAAGCTTTCTTT,CASSLITKTEAFF
TRBJ2-1,once,TRBD2,TRBV12-3/TRBV12-4,TGTGCCAGCAGTCCACTAGCGGGACGGGGATCCTACTATGAGCAGTTCTTC,CASSPLAGRGSYYEQFF
TRBJ2-1,-,TRBD2,TRBV2,TGTGCCAGCAGCGGGGGGACTAGCGGGAGCCAGGGTGAGGAGTTCTTC,CASSGGTSGSQGEEFF
TRBJ2-3,many,-,TRBV6-1,TGTGCCAGCAGTGCCCCTTCCACAGATACGCAGTATTTT,CASSAPSTDTQYF
TRBJ2-6,-,TRBD1,TRBV4-2,TGTGCCAGCAGCCCGGGACAGGACCACTCTGGGGCCAACGTCCTGATCTTC,CASSPGQDHSGANVLIF
TRBJ1-2,-,TRBD1,TRBV29-1,TGCAGCGTTGTAATGGACAGGGTTGATGGCCACACCTTC,CSVVMDRVDGHTF
TRBJ1-1,-,TRBD1,TRBV12-3/TRBV12-4,TGTGCCAGTAGCTGTATACAGGGGGAAGACACTGAAGCTTTCTTT,CASSCIQGEDTEAFF
TRBJ2-2,-,TRBD2,TRBV4-1,TGTGCCAGCAACTCCCGGACTAGCGGGACGAACACCGGGGAGCTGTTATTT,CASNSRTSGTNTGELLF
TRBJ1-2,-,-,TRBV5-1,TGCGCCAGCAGCTCACAGGGAACCCATGGCTACACCTTC,CASSSQGTHGYTF
TRBJ1-2,many,-,TRBV6-1,TGTGCCAGCAGTGAAATAGGGGGGGCCGATGGCTACACCTTC,CASSEIGGADGYTF
TRBJ2-2,-,-,TRBV29-1,TGCAGCGTTGTGACGGGAGCCGCGAACACCAGGGAGCTGTTTTTT,CSVVTGAANTRELFF
TRBJ2-1,-,-,TRBV11-2,TGTGCCAGCAGCTTATTGTGGGACAATAAACAGTTCTTC,CASSLLWDNKQFF
TRBJ2-7,-,-,TRBV2,TGTGCCGGTGTGGAGGGTTGGGGCTACGAGCAGTACTTC,CAGVEGWGYEQYF
TRBJ1-6,many,-,TRBV28,TGTGCCAGCAGTTCGGGAAGCCCCTATAATTCACCCCTCCACTTT,CASSSGSPYNSPLHF